This T cell receptor beta chain emerged from a study of T cells in Graves' hyperthyroidism and ophthalmopathy. Study background: At the time of initial diagnosis and before any treatment, peripheral blood was collected. Study outcomes and limitations: Model output signaled ophthalmopathy a median around 5.9 months ahead of onset.

This CDR3 is built from 14 residues. The J segment lost 2 bases and the V segment lost 3 bases, leaving 3 bases of the junction unmatched. Germline V gene sequence: CDR1 SGHRS, CDR2 YFSETQ. This clonotype was seen many times. As yet, its antigen is unknown. Patients were excluded because of uncontrolled infection, other autoimmune disease, pregnancy or lactation. The PBMCs studied were ones that came from around 10 ml fresh peripheral blood. The CDR3 regions of TCR beta were amplified from RNA transcripts. The HTBI set primed first-round TCR CDR3 RT-PCR. One entry per CDR3 protein, called by TCRdb with MiXCR from the multiplex PCR reads. The table lists hundreds of thousands of distinct CDR3 sequences, roughly 15% of them singletons.

The rearrangement links TRBV5-1 to TRBJ2-7; 9 bases map to TRBD2. Sample: blood. This TCR was recovered from a woman aged 55-70 years with Graves' ophthalmopathy. The CDR3 loop is CASSYKREAYEQYF. The CDR3 DNA reads TGCGCCAGCAGCTACAAGCGGGAGGCCTACGAGCAGTACTTC. The full variable domain, its missing parts supplied by reference TRBV5-1 and TRBJ2-7, is KAGVTQTPRYLIKTRGQQVTLSCSPISGHRSVSWYQQTPGQGLQFLFEYFSETQRNKGNFPGRFSGRQFSNSRSEMNVSTLELGDSALYLCASSYKREAYEQYFGPGTRLTVT.